This entry lists 23 T cell receptor beta chains sequenced from one sample in a study of PD-1 blockade in classical Hodgkin lymphoma. Method: immunoSEQ multiplex PCR; TCRdb's copy keeps in-frame clones and lacks some. This table holds tens of thousands of clones, roughly 90% found once. The sample's time point: newly diagnosed, previously untreated cHL patient sample. The sequenced material came from peripheral blood mononuclear cells (PBMCs). Source of these receptors: a human donor with classical Hodgkin lymphoma.

V and J are TRBV10-1 and TRBJ1-2; D is undetermined. In germline, CDR1 is WNHNN, CDR2 SYGVQD (reference sequence). The CDR3 sequence is 14 residues long. V was clipped by 3 bases and J by 1 base, with 9 bases between them. Written as DNA, the CDR3 is TGCGCCAGCAGTGATATACCCCTTAACTATGGCTACACCTTC. Its protein product is CASSDIPLNYGYTF.

CDR3 coding DNA: TGTGCCAGCTCACCACAGCGGGACTACAATGAGCAGTTCTTC. Amino acids: CASSPQRDYNEQFF. The chain uses TRBV18 and TRBJ2-1; 7 positions match TRBD2. The CDR3 sequence is 14 residues long. Germline V gene lookup returns CDR1 KGHSH and CDR2 LQKENI. V trimming: 1 base; J trimming: 3 bases; junction bases outside the gene matches: 0.

The chain couples TRBV30 to TRBJ2-3; TRBD1 is a possible D gene (5 bases). The CDR3 is 13 residues long. From germline, CDR1 is GTSNPN and CDR2 SVGIG (reference sequence). V lost 3 bases to trimming and J lost 7 bases, with 14 bases between them. CDR3 DNA sequence: TGTGCCTGGAGCCCAGGGTCGAGCAATACGCAGTATTTT. As protein: CAWSPGSSNTQYF.

The chain combines TRBV6-5 with TRBJ1-1; D is undetermined. Per the germline V gene, CDR1 is MNHEY and CDR2 is SVGAGI. The CDR3 extends over 14 amino acids. The germline V and J ends were trimmed by 3 bases and 1 base, with 9 bases remaining between them. CDR3 loop: CASSYELRNTEAFF. DNA of the CDR3: TGTGCCAGCAGTTATGAGTTAAGGAACACTGAAGCTTTCTTT.

The chain uses TRBV9 and TRBJ2-2; 8 bases agree with TRBD2. The V gene end was trimmed by 4 bases and the J gene end by 6 bases; junction bases not matched to a gene: 11. CDR3 length equals 16 residues. Germline CDR1 is SGDLS and CDR2 is YYNGEE. The CDR3 nucleotides are TGTGCCAGCAGCACCCCGGCGGGAGGTCTCTCCGGGGAGCTGTTTTTT. It yields the protein CASSTPAGGLSGELFF.

The V call is TRBV28, the J call TRBJ2-3, with TRBD1 matching 7 bases. The CDR3 totals 13 residues. Trimming at V came to 6 bases and at J to 6 bases, leaving 6 bases not matched to a gene. Germline CDR1 and CDR2: MDHEN and SYDVKM. The CDR3 loop reads CASRTGHADTQYF. DNA for the CDR3: TGTGCCAGCAGGACAGGGCATGCCGATACGCAGTATTTT.

The J gene is TRBJ2-6, the V gene TRBV29-1; maybe TRBD2 (6 bases). Trimming cost V 4 bases and J 2 bases, with 9 bases left between them. The CDR3 spans 14 residues. The V gene's germline CDR1 is SQVTM and CDR2 ANQGSEA. CDR3 sequence: CSVVSGAGANVLTF. CDR3 bases: TGCAGCGTTGTATCGGGGGCTGGGGCCAACGTCCTGACTTTC. Together with reference TRBV29-1 and TRBJ2-6, the CDR3 gives the full variable domain: SAVISQKPSRDICQRGTSLTIQCQVDSQVTMMFWYRQQPGQSLTLIATANQGSEATYESGFVIDKFPISRPNLTFSTLTVSNMSPEDSSIYLCSVVSGAGANVLTFGAGSRLTVL.

The J gene is TRBJ2-1, the V gene TRBV19; D gene uncertain. There are 13 residues in the CDR3. V was trimmed by 5 bases and J by 2 bases, leaving 7 bases between them. Germline-derived CDR1 and CDR2 are LNHDA and SQIVND (reference sequence). The CDR3 DNA reads TGTGCCAGTAGTCCCCCCCCCTACAATGAGCAGTTCTTC. Amino acids: CASSPPPYNEQFF.

The chain recombines TRBV30 with TRBJ2-1, with 12 bases aligning to TRBD2. Trimming at V came to 5 bases and at J to 5 bases, leaving 7 bases not matched to a gene. Germline V gene lookup returns CDR1 GTSNPN and CDR2 SVGIG (reference sequence). This CDR3 is built from 15 residues. CDR3 region: CAWSFGLAGNNEQFF. The CDR3 DNA reads as TGTGCCTGGTCTTTCGGACTAGCGGGAAACAATGAGCAGTTCTTC.

This clone was counted a few times. CDR3 loop: CASSSGRDTGELFF. CDR3 sequence (DNA): TGTGCCAGCAGTTCCGGACGGGACACCGGGGAGCTGTTTTTT. The chain has TRBV28 and TRBJ2-2; D is uncertain. The V end lost 4 bases, the J end lost 3 bases, and 9 bases lay between the germline ends. The CDR3 loop spans 14 amino acids. Germline-derived CDR1 and CDR2 are MDHEN and SYDVKM.

The gene calls are TRBV6-5 and TRBJ2-7; possible D gene TRBD1, 6 bases. This CDR3 region has 14 residues. With 0 bases removed from V and 2 bases from J, the gap between germline ends came to 8 bases. Germline V gene data show CDR1 as MNHEY and CDR2 as SVGAGI. The CDR3, as DNA: TGTGCCAGCAGTTACTCGGGGGACACCTACGAGCAGTACTTC. This encodes CASSYSGDTYEQYF.

Here the CDR3 reads CASSLGPGRETQYF. The CDR3 nucleotides are TGTGCCAGCAGCTTAGGGCCCGGGAGAGAGACCCAGTACTTC. The chain recombines TRBV7-9 with TRBJ2-5, with D possibly TRBD2 on 6 matching bases. The V gene's germline CDR1 is SEHNR and CDR2 FQNEAQ (reference sequence). This CDR3 is built from 14 residues. Trimming cost V 1 base and J 4 bases, with 10 bases left between them.

This clone was observed a single time. The chain employs TRBV5-1 and TRBJ2-7; D gene ambiguous. V was pared by 6 bases and J by 2 bases, with 15 bases between. CDR3 length: 14 residues. CDR1 is SGHRS and CDR2 is YFSETQ in the germline V gene. The CDR3 reads CASTPGPRAYEQYF. CDR3 sequence (DNA): TGCGCCAGCACTCCGGGCCCTCGGGCCTACGAGCAGTACTTC.

The chain uses TRBV6-5 and TRBJ1-1; tentative D call: TRBD1 (5 bases). V lost 6 bases and J 6 bases, leaving 20 bases between the germline ends. The germline gives CDR1 MNHEY, CDR2 SVGAGI. CDR3 length equals 15 residues. The CDR3 DNA reads TGTGCCAGCAGCGGACGTTGGAGGAGGGGCTCTGAAGCTTTCTTT. Amino acid sequence: CASSGRWRRGSEAFF.

CDR3 sequence reads: CASSSPQGQETQYF. CDR3 nucleotide sequence: TGTGCCAGCAGCTCTCCCCAGGGACAAGAGACCCAGTACTTC. The rearrangement joins TRBV5-5 to TRBJ2-5, with a tentative D call TRBD1 (5 bases). This CDR3 region has 14 residues. Trimming pared 3 bases from V and 2 bases from J, leaving 11 bases between. Germline V lookup: CDR1 SGHKS, CDR2 YYEKEE (reference sequence).

The chain links TRBV27 to TRBJ1-1; D remains ambiguous. Germline CDR1 is MNHEY and CDR2 is SMNVEV (reference sequence). The CDR3 has 14 residues. Trimming cost V 2 bases and J 5 bases, with 12 bases left between them. As DNA, the CDR3 is TGTGCCAGCAGTTTAACTTTCAAGGGTACTGAAGCTTTCTTT. Its protein product is CASSLTFKGTEAFF.

The chain recombines TRBV7-2 with TRBJ2-3, with TRBD2 matching 12 bases. The V gene end was trimmed by 5 bases and the J gene end by 0 bases; junction bases not matched to a gene: 6. There are 17 residues in the CDR3. Germline loops: CDR1 SGHTA, CDR2 FQGNSA. CDR3: CASSRGTSGLSTDTQYF. As DNA, the CDR3 is TGTGCCAGCAGCCGAGGGACTAGCGGGCTTAGCACAGATACGCAGTATTTT.

The V gene is TRBV29-1, the J gene TRBJ2-1, with D possibly called TRBD1 or TRBD2 (6 bases each). Germline lookup yields CDR1 SQVTM and CDR2 ANQGSEA. Deletions cut 0 bases from V and 8 bases from J, with 14 bases between. The CDR3 contains 14 residues. CDR3 sequence: CSVEDRSGADEQFF. In nucleotides, the CDR3 is TGCAGCGTTGAAGATCGGTCGGGGGCGGATGAGCAGTTCTTC.

This clone was seen only once. The chain has TRBV7-2 and TRBJ2-7, with 9 bases fitting TRBD2. With V trimmed by 5 bases and J by 6 bases, 11 bases remained unmatched. Germline V CDR1 and CDR2: SGHTA, FQGNSA. CDR3 length: 15 amino acids. CDR3 amino acids: CASSPDSGSSREQYF. DNA for the CDR3: TGTGCCAGCAGCCCTGATAGCGGGAGCAGCCGCGAGCAGTACTTC.

The CDR3 DNA reads as TGCGCCAGCAGCCGGACAGGGGAAAACACCGGGGAGCTGTTTTTT. Amino acids: CASSRTGENTGELFF. The gene calls are TRBV4-3 and TRBJ2-2, with 9 bases lining up with TRBD1. V dropped 4 bases and J dropped 2; count of bases not matched to a gene: 2. The germline gives CDR1 LGHNA, CDR2 YSLEER. The CDR3 loop spans 15 amino acids.

This clone showed up just once. The chain has TRBV28 and TRBJ1-2; D gene ambiguous. This CDR3 has 14 amino acids. Germline V gene sequence: CDR1 MDHEN, CDR2 SYDVKM. The V gene lost 2 bases and the J gene lost 0 bases, with 7 bases spanning the gap. The CDR3 bases are TGTGCCAGCAGTTTAGGGCAGTCTAACTATGGCTACACCTTC. It encodes CASSLGQSNYGYTF.

In this sample, this clone turned up once. The V gene is TRBV4-1, the J gene TRBJ2-1; 9 bases agree with TRBD2. The CDR3 spans 15 residues. The V and J ends lost 4 bases and 7 bases, in that order; junction bases with no gene match: 8. Germline assignment: CDR1 MGHRA and CDR2 YSYEKL. CDR3 nucleotides: TGCGCCAGCAGCCCACCGACTAGCGGCCCAAATGAGCAGTTCTTC. Translating gives CASSPPTSGPNEQFF.

V is TRBV7-8 and J is TRBJ2-1; no reliable D call. V was clipped by 2 bases and J by 3 bases, with 11 bases between them. There are 15 residues in the CDR3. Germline-derived CDR1 and CDR2 are SGHVS and FQNEAQ. CDR3 sequence (DNA): TGTGCCAGCAGCTTAACTGCGGTCCTCTACAATGAGCAGTTCTTC. Translation gives CASSLTAVLYNEQFF. Full variable domain (remainder filled in from reference TRBV7-8 and TRBJ2-1): GAGVSQSPRYKVAKRGQDVALRCDPISGHVSLFWYQQALGQGPEFLTYFQNEAQLDKSGLPSDRFFAERPEGSVSTLKIQRTQQEDSAVYLCASSLTAVLYNEQFFGPGTRLTVL.